The entry that follows covers one T cell receptor (beta chain) sequence. Germline CDR1 reads LNHDA; CDR2 reads SQIVND (reference sequence). This CDR3 has 14 amino acids. The V gene end was trimmed by 7 bases and the J gene end by 5 bases; junction bases not matched to a gene: 7. The sample belongs to a study of cytomegalovirus exposure and HLA in healthy donors. About the study: The approximately 120 validation repertoires and the 666 first-cohort repertoires shared a platform, a later analysis reported.

Sequenced by immunoSEQ multiplex PCR; TCRdb stores in-frame clones only, minus some. The data show under 250,000 clones, more than 75% seen once. The donors formed part of the roughly 120-subject validation cohort, distinct from the approximately 630-subject first cohort. The receptor was derived from a young woman in good health and CMV-seropositive. The rearrangement uses TRBV19 and TRBJ2-1, with TRBD1 matching over 8 bases. Specimen: PBMCs. The chain's CDR3 is CASTKQGVDNEQFF. CDR3 sequence (DNA): TGTGCCAGTACCAAACAGGGGGTCGACAATGAGCAGTTCTTC.